One sample yielded the 13 T cell receptor beta chains listed below, sequenced in a study of blood T cell repertoires in COVID-19. The repertoire was sequenced with immunoSEQ multiplex PCR; TCRdb's copy has only in-frame clones and lacks some. The data show about 190,000 clones, with around 83% seen just once and less than 3.5% held by the top ten. The sequenced sample was peripheral blood. The receptors here all came from a woman in her thirties with active or convalescent COVID-19.

The DNA for the CDR3 is TGTGCCAGCAGCCCCGGCGGGAGGAACACTGAAGCTTTCTTT. Its protein is CASSPGGRNTEAFF. This chain joins TRBV7-9 and TRBJ1-1, with D unclear. Looked up from germline, CDR1 is SEHNR and CDR2 is FQNEAQ (reference sequence). The CDR3 totals 14 residues. The ends were cut back, 5 bases at V and 1 base at J, with 11 bases in the middle.

This chain uses TRBV14 with TRBJ1-2; the D gene is possibly TRBD1 (5 bases). V lost 1 base and J lost 4, with 13 bases in between. This CDR3 comprises 15 residues. The germline gives CDR1 SGHDN, CDR2 FVKESK. CDR3 nucleotide sequence: TGTGCCAGCAGCCAAGTTCGGGGGATGGGCTATGGCTACACCTTC. Translated, it gives CASSQVRGMGYGYTF.

This clone has more than one count but fewer than ten. V and J are TRBV5-1 and TRBJ2-2, with 9 bases identical to TRBD2. Trimming cost V 4 bases and J 3 bases; bases outside gene matches: 4. Per germline, CDR1 SGHRS and CDR2 YFSETQ. The CDR3 has 15 residues. CDR3 region: CASSERGADTGELFF. In DNA, the CDR3 is TGCGCCAGCAGCGAGCGGGGGGCCGACACCGGGGAGCTGTTTTTT. Complete variable domain (other parts from reference TRBV5-1 and TRBJ2-2): KAGVTQTPRYLIKTRGQQVTLSCSPISGHRSVSWYQQTPGQGLQFLFEYFSETQRNKGNFPGRFSGRQFSNSRSEMNVSTLELGDSALYLCASSERGADTGELFFGEGSRLTVL.

The V gene is TRBV9, the J gene TRBJ2-5; D is uncertain. V lost 0 bases, J lost 1 base, and 16 bases lay in between. The CDR3 contains 17 residues. Germline CDR1 reads SGDLS; CDR2 reads YYNGEE. CDR3 amino acids: CASSVGSSSTIQETQYF. The DNA for the CDR3 is TGTGCCAGCAGCGTAGGGAGTAGCAGTACAATCCAAGAGACCCAGTACTTC.

This clone was observed a handful of times. The genes are TRBV6-4 and TRBJ2-7, with 9 bases matching TRBD2. V was clipped by 0 bases and J by 4 bases; unmatched bases: 7. The CDR3 loop spans 16 amino acids. Germline V CDR1 and CDR2: MRHNA, SNTAGT. As DNA, the CDR3 is TGTGCCAGCAGTGACTCTAGCGGGAGTCCTACTTACGAGCAGTACTTC. Amino acid sequence: CASSDSSGSPTYEQYF.

The chain uses TRBV24-1 and TRBJ2-1, with 7 bases that match TRBD2. The V and J ends lost 7 bases and 6 bases, in that order; junction bases with no gene match: 11. There are 15 residues in the CDR3. Germline loops: CDR1 KGHDR, CDR2 SFDVKD. The CDR3 DNA reads TGTGCCACCAGCCCAGCGGGTGGGGGGGGCAATGAGCAGTTCTTC. Translated, it gives CATSPAGGGGNEQFF.

CDR3 bases: TGTGCCTGGGATTGGGGGGAGGAGCCCCAGCATTTT. It yields the protein CAWDWGEEPQHF. The chain is built from TRBV30 and TRBJ1-5; perhaps TRBD1 as D (5 bases). Trimming pared 5 bases from V and 8 bases from J, leaving 13 bases between. The CDR3 runs 12 residues. Germline values: CDR1 GTSNPN, CDR2 SVGIG (reference sequence).

The chain has TRBV2 and TRBJ2-1; 11 nucleotides align to TRBD2. The ends lost 4 bases at V and 0 bases at J; junction bases unmatched: 5. The CDR3 runs 17 residues. Germline V gene lookup returns CDR1 SNHLY and CDR2 FYNNEI. The CDR3, as DNA: TGTGCCAGCAGTGCCCTAGCGGGAGGTTACTCCTACAATGAGCAGTTCTTC. Amino acids: CASSALAGGYSYNEQFF.

This clone has a single count. The rearrangement joins TRBV11-3 to TRBJ1-2; TRBD1 matches at 8 bases. The V gene end was trimmed by 3 bases and the J gene end by 4 bases; junction bases not matched to a gene: 4. The CDR3 length is 14 residues. The germline gives CDR1 SGHNT, CDR2 YENEEA. The CDR3 coding sequence is TGTGCCAGCAGCTTTCAGGGGGCGAGCTATGGCTACACCTTC. Its translation is CASSFQGASYGYTF.

The chain carries TRBV5-6 and TRBJ2-1; 13 bases are shared with TRBD2. CDR1 is SGHDT and CDR2 is YYEEEE in the germline V gene. V was clipped by 4 bases and J by 5 bases; unmatched bases: 3. CDR3 length equals 15 residues. As DNA, the CDR3 is TGTGCCAGCAGCGCCGGGACTAGCGGGGACAATGAGCAGTTCTTC. Its translation: CASSAGTSGDNEQFF.

The V call is TRBV15, the J call TRBJ1-2; a possible D gene is TRBD1 (5 bases). Trimming removed 0 bases from V and 2 bases from J, with 16 bases in between. The CDR3 runs to 17 residues. Germline V gene lookup returns CDR1 LNHNV and CDR2 YYDKDF (reference sequence). The CDR3 DNA reads as TGTGCCACCAGCAGAGATAGGCAGGGAATGGGGAACTATGGCTACACCTTC. It is translated as CATSRDRQGMGNYGYTF.

V gene TRBV24-1 combines with J gene TRBJ1-2; D may be TRBD1 (5 bases). CDR1 is KGHDR, CDR2 SFDVKD, per germline. The CDR3 runs to 16 residues. Trimming removed 1 base at V and 5 bases at J, with 16 bases between. As DNA, the CDR3 is TGTGCCACCAGTGATTTAAACGGGCAAGGGGTATATGGCTACACCTTC. Translating it yields CATSDLNGQGVYGYTF.

The chain joins TRBV9 to TRBJ1-1; tentative D call: TRBD1 (5 bases). The germline V gene has CDR1 SGDLS and CDR2 YYNGEE. With 1 base removed from V and 4 bases from J, the gap between germline ends came to 11 bases. The CDR3 is made up of 14 amino acids. As DNA, the CDR3 is TGTGCCAGCAGCGTACAGGGAGCGGGCACTGAAGCTTTCTTT. This codes for CASSVQGAGTEAFF.